This passage covers 23 T cell receptor beta chains from one sample sequenced in a study of T cell responses to AZD1222 COVID-19 vaccine. Here immunoSEQ multiplex PCR was the method, and the copy in TCRdb shows in-frame clones only, minus some. The profile shows approximately 74,000 clones, about 90% of them singletons. The specimen comprised peripheral blood, sampled 28 days after the second AZD1222 dose. The receptors shown here come from an adult who received the AZD1222 COVID-19 vaccine.

The V call is TRBV30, the J call TRBJ1-3; D ambiguous. CDR1 and CDR2 from the germline V gene are GTSNPN and SVGIG (reference sequence). V was shortened by 2 bases and J by 1 base, with 6 bases between the two germline ends. The CDR3 has 13 amino acids. This chain's CDR3 is CAWSWGSGNTIYF. The CDR3 region has the DNA TGTGCCTGGAGTTGGGGTTCTGGAAACACCATATATTTT.

The chain uses TRBV5-4 and TRBJ2-4; maybe TRBD1 (7 bases). Trimming removed 4 bases from V and 2 bases from J, with 13 bases in between. The CDR3 totals 15 residues. CDR1 and CDR2 (germline): SGHNT, YYREEE (reference sequence). The CDR3 sequence: CASSHAGQTKNIQYF. The CDR3 bases are TGTGCCAGCAGCCACGCGGGACAGACCAAAAACATTCAGTACTTC. Drawing the rest from reference TRBV5-4 and TRBJ2-4, the complete variable domain is ETGVTQSPTHLIKTRGQQVTLRCSSQSGHNTVSWYQQALGQGPQFIFQYYREEENGRGNFPPRFSGLQFPNYSSELNVNALELDDSALYLCASSHAGQTKNIQYFGAGTRLSVL.

This rearrangement joins TRBV30 to TRBJ1-1, with D hard to call. The CDR3 contains 12 residues. With 5 bases removed from V and 5 bases from J, the gap between germline ends came to 12 bases. From germline, CDR1 is GTSNPN and CDR2 SVGIG (reference sequence). The CDR3 DNA is TGTGCCTGGTCCAAAAGGTGGACTGAAGCTTTCTTT. This codes for CAWSKRWTEAFF.

CDR3 sequence reads: CATGRDRDYEQYF. In nucleotides, the CDR3 is TGTGCCACAGGACGGGACAGAGACTACGAGCAGTACTTC. V and J are TRBV19 and TRBJ2-7; 7 bases are shared with TRBD1. The CDR3 consists of 13 residues. With V trimmed by 10 bases and J by 3 bases, 9 bases remained unmatched. Germline CDR1 is LNHDA and CDR2 is SQIVND (reference sequence).

The CDR3 sequence is CASSLRTGMDTEAFF. In DNA, the CDR3 is TGTGCCAGCAGCCTAAGGACAGGGATGGACACTGAAGCTTTCTTT. The chain links TRBV7-2 to TRBJ1-1; 8 bases match TRBD1. Trimming removed 5 bases from V and 3 bases from J; junction bases left unmatched: 8. There are 15 residues in the CDR3. Germline CDR1 and CDR2: SGHTA and FQGNSA.

The rearrangement uses TRBV5-1 and TRBJ1-5, with 9 bases lining up with TRBD1. CDR3 length: 15 amino acids. V shed 1 base, J shed 3 bases, and the junction held 2 bases outside the gene matches. Germline CDR1 and CDR2: SGHRS and YFSETQ. CDR3: CASSLTGGNNQPQHF. The CDR3 region has the DNA TGCGCCAGCAGCTTGACAGGGGGCAACAATCAGCCCCAGCATTTT.

This clone occurred a few times. This CDR3 reads CASSYQRQGHGYTF. The CDR3 DNA follows: TGTGCCAGCAGTTACCAGAGACAGGGGCATGGCTACACCTTC. The V call is TRBV6-5, the J call TRBJ1-2; 8 nucleotides line up with TRBD1. V trimming: 2 bases; J trimming: 6 bases; junction bases outside the gene matches: 5. CDR1 is MNHEY and CDR2 is SVGAGI in the germline V gene. The CDR3 consists of 14 residues.

This rearrangement joins TRBV28 to TRBJ1-1; D is perhaps TRBD1 (5 bases). This CDR3 contains 14 residues. CDR1 MDHEN and CDR2 SYDVKM come from the germline V gene. V was cut by 4 bases and J by 2 bases, with 11 bases left in between. CDR3 region: CASSSGRSNTEAFF. As DNA, the CDR3 is TGTGCCAGCAGTTCGGGACGGAGCAACACTGAAGCTTTCTTT.

The chain recombines TRBV30 with TRBJ2-5; D might be TRBD1 or TRBD2, each matching 5 bases. This CDR3 has 15 residues. The germline V and J ends were trimmed by 2 bases and 1 base, with 14 bases remaining between them. The germline V gene has CDR1 GTSNPN and CDR2 SVGIG (reference sequence). CDR3 region: CAWSIPWGSQETQYF. In nucleotides, the CDR3 is TGTGCCTGGAGTATTCCCTGGGGGAGCCAAGAGACCCAGTACTTC.

V is TRBV19 and J is TRBJ1-5; perhaps TRBD1 as D (5 bases). Between the trimmed V and J ends, which lost 1 base and 6 bases, there was a span of 13 bases. There are 15 residues in the CDR3. Germline V CDR1 and CDR2: LNHDA, SQIVND (reference sequence). The CDR3 loop reads CASSIAGRRGQPQHF. The CDR3 nucleotides are TGTGCCAGTAGTATAGCCGGCCGAAGGGGTCAGCCCCAGCATTTT.

The chain combines TRBV20-1 with TRBJ2-5; D uncertain. Germline assignment: CDR1 DFQATT and CDR2 SNEGSKA (reference sequence). The CDR3 runs to 13 residues. Trimming shortened V by 3 bases and J by 2 bases, and 10 bases separated the two germline ends. The CDR3 nucleotides are TGCAGTGCTAGTTATGTGGGGCAAGAGACCCAGTACTTC. Protein: CSASYVGQETQYF.

In its sample, this clone was seen once. The chain has TRBV9 and TRBJ2-1; D could derive from TRBD1 or TRBD2 (8 bases each). This CDR3 has 15 amino acids. Trimming removed 6 bases from V and 8 bases from J, with 21 bases in between. Germline loops: CDR1 SGDLS, CDR2 YYNGEE. The chain's CDR3 is CASTTGGTRQDEQFF. The DNA for the CDR3 is TGTGCCAGCACTACAGGGGGGACTAGGCAAGATGAGCAGTTCTTC.

The V and J genes are TRBV5-1 and TRBJ2-1, with D possibly matching TRBD2 (5 bases). With 4 bases removed from V and 6 bases from J, the gap between germline ends came to 14 bases. The CDR3 has 14 amino acids. CDR1 and CDR2 from the germline V gene are SGHRS and YFSETQ. CDR3: CASSATTFGNEQFF. In DNA, the CDR3 is TGCGCCAGCAGCGCGACTACCTTCGGCAATGAGCAGTTCTTC.

This chain uses TRBV29-1 with TRBJ2-3; TRBD2 agrees at 14 bases. Germline V CDR1 and CDR2: SQVTM, ANQGSEA. V lost 7 bases, J lost 5 bases, and 11 bases stayed unmatched. The CDR3 contains 16 residues. The CDR3 DNA follows: TGCAGCGCCCAACCGGGACTAGCGGGAGTGGGAGATACGCAGTATTTT. It specifies CSAQPGLAGVGDTQYF.

V usage is TRBV27 and J usage is TRBJ1-2; TRBD1 agrees at 9 bases. Per the germline V gene, CDR1 is MNHEY and CDR2 is SMNVEV (reference sequence). Trimming at V came to 5 bases and at J to 7 bases, leaving 5 bases not matched to a gene. The CDR3 loop spans 13 amino acids. CDR3 amino acids: CASSEEGQGGYTF. The CDR3 nucleotides read TGTGCCAGCAGTGAAGAGGGACAGGGTGGCTACACCTTC.

The chain couples TRBV6-5 to TRBJ2-7, with TRBD1 matching over 10 bases. Germline V gene data show CDR1 as MNHEY and CDR2 as SVGAGI. The CDR3 length is 15 residues. V lost 6 bases and J lost 5; bases outside the gene matches: 10. The CDR3: CASSGTGASYDEQYF. DNA for the CDR3: TGTGCCAGCAGCGGGACAGGGGCATCTTACGACGAGCAGTACTTC.

This clone has a single count. The V gene is TRBV30, the J gene TRBJ1-4, with D possibly being TRBD1 (5 bases). CDR3 length: 13 residues. The V end lost 0 bases, the J end lost 5 bases, and 7 bases lay between the germline ends. Germline CDR1 and CDR2: GTSNPN and SVGIG (reference sequence). CDR3 in DNA: TGTGCCTGGAGTGTGGGGGGGAATGAAAAACTGTTTTTT. It is translated as CAWSVGGNEKLFF.

The chain carries TRBV25-1 and TRBJ2-1; the D is unclear. Trimming pared 2 bases from V and 1 base from J, leaving 3 bases between. Germline CDR1 is MGHDK and CDR2 is SYGVNS. This CDR3 comprises 13 residues. The CDR3 loop is CASSENSYNEQFF. DNA of the CDR3: TGTGCCAGCAGTGAAAATTCCTACAATGAGCAGTTCTTC.

As to this clone: Other nucleotide sequences in the sample specify the same CDR3. The chain employs TRBV2 and TRBJ1-2, with 7 bases that match TRBD1. CDR3 size: 13 residues. V dropped 6 bases and J dropped 0; count of bases not matched to a gene: 1. Germline CDR1 is SNHLY and CDR2 is FYNNEI. In DNA, the CDR3 is TGTGCCAGCAGGACAGGGACTAACTATGGCTACACCTTC. Protein sequence: CASRTGTNYGYTF.

The chain has TRBV9 and TRBJ2-1; 10 positions match TRBD2. The CDR3 runs 16 residues. V was pared by 0 bases and J by 2 bases, with 2 bases of the junction left unmatched. The germline gives CDR1 SGDLS, CDR2 YYNGEE. CDR3 amino acids: CASSVGLAGAYNEQFF. Written as DNA, the CDR3 is TGTGCCAGCAGCGTAGGCCTAGCGGGAGCCTACAATGAGCAGTTCTTC. Combining the CDR3 with reference TRBV9 and TRBJ2-1 gives the whole variable domain DSGVTQTPKHLITATGQRVTLRCSPRSGDLSVYWYQQSLDQGLQFLIQYYNGEERAKGNILERFSAQQFPDLHSELNLSSLELGDSALYFCASSVGLAGAYNEQFFGPGTRLTVL.

V gene TRBV7-6 combines with J gene TRBJ2-3, with 10 bases fitting TRBD2. Looked up from germline, CDR1 is SGHVS and CDR2 is FNYEAQ. The length of the CDR3 is 18 residues. The junction had 10 bases not matched to a gene; V was cut back by 0 bases and J by 4 bases. CDR3 nucleotides: TGTGCCAGCAGCTTAGCGCCCCAGCGGGAGGGCCCCCCAGATACGCAGTATTTT. Protein product: CASSLAPQREGPPDTQYF. Full variable domain (missing parts from reference TRBV7-6 and TRBJ2-3): GAGVSQSPRYKVTKRGQDVALRCDPISGHVSLYWYRQALGQGPEFLTYFNYEAQQDKSGLPNDRFSAERPEGSISTLTIQRTEQRDSAMYRCASSLAPQREGPPDTQYFGPGTRLTVL.

V gene TRBV6-5 combines with J gene TRBJ1-1; D is perhaps TRBD1 (5 bases). The germline V and J ends were trimmed by 0 bases and 1 base, with 12 bases remaining between them. The CDR3 spans 16 residues. Germline CDR1 reads MNHEY; CDR2 reads SVGAGI. CDR3 sequence (DNA): TGTGCCAGCAGTTACTCGAGAGGGGTCGGGAACACTGAAGCTTTCTTT. It specifies CASSYSRGVGNTEAFF.

The chain is built from TRBV6-5 and TRBJ1-2; 12 positions agree with TRBD1. Germline-derived CDR1 and CDR2 are MNHEY and SVGAGI. The V segment lost 6 bases and the J segment 3 bases; nucleotides outside the gene matches: 2. The CDR3 consists of 14 residues. The CDR3 DNA is TGTGCCAGCAGGGGGACAGGGGGCTACTATGGCTACACCTTC. As protein: CASRGTGGYYGYTF.